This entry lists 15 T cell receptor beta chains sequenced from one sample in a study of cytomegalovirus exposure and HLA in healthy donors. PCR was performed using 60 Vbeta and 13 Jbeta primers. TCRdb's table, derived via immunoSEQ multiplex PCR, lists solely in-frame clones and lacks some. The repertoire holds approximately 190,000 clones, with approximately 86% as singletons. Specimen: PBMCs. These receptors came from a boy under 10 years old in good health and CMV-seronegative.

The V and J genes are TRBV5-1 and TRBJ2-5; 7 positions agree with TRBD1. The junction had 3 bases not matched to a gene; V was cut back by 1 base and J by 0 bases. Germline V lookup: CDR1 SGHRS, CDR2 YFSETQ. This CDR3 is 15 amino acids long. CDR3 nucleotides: TGCGCCAGCAGCTTGATCGGGACAGACCAAGAGACCCAGTACTTC. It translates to CASSLIGTDQETQYF.

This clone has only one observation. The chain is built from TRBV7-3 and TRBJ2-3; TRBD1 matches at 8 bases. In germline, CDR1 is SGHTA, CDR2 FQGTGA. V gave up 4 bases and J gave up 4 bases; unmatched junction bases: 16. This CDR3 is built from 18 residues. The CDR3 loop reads CASSSLFGTGQGADTQYF. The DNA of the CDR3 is TGTGCCAGCAGCTCCCTATTCGGGACCGGACAGGGAGCAGATACGCAGTATTTT.

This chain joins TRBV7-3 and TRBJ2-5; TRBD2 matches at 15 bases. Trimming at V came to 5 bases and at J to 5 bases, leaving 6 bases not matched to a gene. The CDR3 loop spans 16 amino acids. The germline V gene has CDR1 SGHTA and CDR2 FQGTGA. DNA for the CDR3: TGTGCCAGCAGCCGGGCCGGGACTAGCGGGAGGGAGACCCAGTACTTC. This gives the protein CASSRAGTSGRETQYF.

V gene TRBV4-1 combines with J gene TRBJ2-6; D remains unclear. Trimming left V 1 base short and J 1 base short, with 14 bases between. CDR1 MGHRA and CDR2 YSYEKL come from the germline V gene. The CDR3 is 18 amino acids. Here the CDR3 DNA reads TGCGCCAGCAGCCAAGTAAGTTCCGCGGCGTCTGGGGCCAACGTCCTGACTTTC. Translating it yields CASSQVSSAASGANVLTF.

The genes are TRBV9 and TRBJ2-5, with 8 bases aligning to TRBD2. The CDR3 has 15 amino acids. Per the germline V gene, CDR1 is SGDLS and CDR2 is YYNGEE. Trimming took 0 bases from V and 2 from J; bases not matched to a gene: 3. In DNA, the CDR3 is TGTGCCAGCAGCGTAGGAGCGGGGGAACAAGAGACCCAGTACTTC. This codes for CASSVGAGEQETQYF.

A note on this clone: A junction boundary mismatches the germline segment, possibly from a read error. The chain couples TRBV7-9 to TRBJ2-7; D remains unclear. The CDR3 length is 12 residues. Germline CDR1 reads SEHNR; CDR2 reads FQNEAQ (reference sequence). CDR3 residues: CSSSPERWEQYF. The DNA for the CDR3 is TGTTCCAGCAGCCCGGAGCGTTGGGAGCAGTACTTC.

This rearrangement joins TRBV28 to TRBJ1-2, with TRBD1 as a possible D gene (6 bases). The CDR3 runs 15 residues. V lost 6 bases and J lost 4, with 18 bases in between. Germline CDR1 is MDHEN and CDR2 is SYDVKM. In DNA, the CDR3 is TGTGCCAGCAGACCAGAGAGCCGGGACACCTATGGCTACACCTTC. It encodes CASRPESRDTYGYTF.

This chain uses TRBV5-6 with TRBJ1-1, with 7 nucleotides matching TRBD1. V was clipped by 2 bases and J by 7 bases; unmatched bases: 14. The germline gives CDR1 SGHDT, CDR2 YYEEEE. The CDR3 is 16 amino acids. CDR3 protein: CASSFGQGQAYFEAFF. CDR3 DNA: TGTGCCAGCAGCTTCGGACAAGGACAGGCCTATTTTGAAGCTTTCTTT.

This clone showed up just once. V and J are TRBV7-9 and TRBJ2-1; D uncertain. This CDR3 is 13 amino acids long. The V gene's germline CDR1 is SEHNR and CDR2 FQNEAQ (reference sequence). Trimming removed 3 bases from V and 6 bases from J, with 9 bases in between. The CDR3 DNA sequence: TGTGCCAGCAGCTTTAACCCGCGCAATGAGCAGTTCTTC. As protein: CASSFNPRNEQFF.

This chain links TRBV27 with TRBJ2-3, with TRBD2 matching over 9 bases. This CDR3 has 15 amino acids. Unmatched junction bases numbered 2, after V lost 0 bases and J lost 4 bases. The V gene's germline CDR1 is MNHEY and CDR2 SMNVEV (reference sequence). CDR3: CASSLSIAGADTQYF. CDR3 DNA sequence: TGTGCCAGCAGTTTATCGATAGCGGGGGCAGATACGCAGTATTTT.

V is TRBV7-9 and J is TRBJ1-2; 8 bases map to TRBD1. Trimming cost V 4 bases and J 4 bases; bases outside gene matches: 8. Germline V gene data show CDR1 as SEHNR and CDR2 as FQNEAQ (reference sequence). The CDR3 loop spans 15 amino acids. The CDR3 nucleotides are TGTGCCAGCAGCTCAACGGACAGGGCGCGCTATGGCTACACCTTC. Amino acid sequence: CASSSTDRARYGYTF.

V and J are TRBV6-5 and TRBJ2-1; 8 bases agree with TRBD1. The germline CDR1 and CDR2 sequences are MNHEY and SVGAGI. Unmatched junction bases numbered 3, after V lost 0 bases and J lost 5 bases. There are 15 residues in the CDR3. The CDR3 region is CASSYSWTGNNEQFF. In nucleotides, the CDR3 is TGTGCCAGCAGTTACTCGTGGACAGGGAACAATGAGCAGTTCTTC.

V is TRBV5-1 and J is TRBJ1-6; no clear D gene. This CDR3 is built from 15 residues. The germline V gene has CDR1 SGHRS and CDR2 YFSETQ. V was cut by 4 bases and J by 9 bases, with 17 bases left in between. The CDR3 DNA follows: TGCGCCAGCAGCCCGGGTCGGGGTTGGGGTTCACCCCTCCACTTT. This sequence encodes CASSPGRGWGSPLHF.

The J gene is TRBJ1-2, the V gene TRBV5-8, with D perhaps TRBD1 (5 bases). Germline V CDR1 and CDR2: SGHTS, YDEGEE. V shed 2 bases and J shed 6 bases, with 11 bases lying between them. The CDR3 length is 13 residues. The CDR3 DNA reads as TGTGCCAGCAGCTTCAGGGTATCTGATGGCTACACCTTC. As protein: CASSFRVSDGYTF.

In nucleotides, the CDR3 is TGTGCCAGCAGTTCAAGCGGGGGGCGCGAGACCCAGTACTTC. Its translation is CASSSSGGRETQYF. The chain is built from TRBV6-5 and TRBJ2-5; 9 positions agree with TRBD2. The CDR3 consists of 14 residues. In germline, CDR1 is MNHEY, CDR2 SVGAGI. The V segment lost 4 bases and the J segment 5 bases; nucleotides outside the gene matches: 5.